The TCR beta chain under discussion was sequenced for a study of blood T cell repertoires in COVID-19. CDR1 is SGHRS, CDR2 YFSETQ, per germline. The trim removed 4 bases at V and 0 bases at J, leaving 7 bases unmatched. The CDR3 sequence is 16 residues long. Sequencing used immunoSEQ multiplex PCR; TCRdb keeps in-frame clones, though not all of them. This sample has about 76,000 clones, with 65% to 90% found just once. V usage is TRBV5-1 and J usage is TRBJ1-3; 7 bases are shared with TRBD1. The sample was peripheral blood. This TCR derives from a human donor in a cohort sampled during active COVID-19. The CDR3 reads CASSLGGQSSGNTIYF. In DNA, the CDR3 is TGCGCCAGCAGCCTAGGGGGACAGTCCTCTGGAAACACCATATATTTT.